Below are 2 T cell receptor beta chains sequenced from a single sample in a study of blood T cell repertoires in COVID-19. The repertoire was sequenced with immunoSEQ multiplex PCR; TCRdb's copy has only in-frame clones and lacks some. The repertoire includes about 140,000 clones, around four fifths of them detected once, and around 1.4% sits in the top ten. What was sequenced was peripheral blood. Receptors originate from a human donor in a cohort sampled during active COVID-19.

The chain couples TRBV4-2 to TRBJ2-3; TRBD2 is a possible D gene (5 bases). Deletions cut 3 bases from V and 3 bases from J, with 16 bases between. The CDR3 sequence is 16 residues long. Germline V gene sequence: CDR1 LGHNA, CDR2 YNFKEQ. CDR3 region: CASSQEAVRGTDTQYF. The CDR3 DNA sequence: TGTGCCAGCAGCCAGGAAGCGGTCCGGGGTACAGATACGCAGTATTTT.

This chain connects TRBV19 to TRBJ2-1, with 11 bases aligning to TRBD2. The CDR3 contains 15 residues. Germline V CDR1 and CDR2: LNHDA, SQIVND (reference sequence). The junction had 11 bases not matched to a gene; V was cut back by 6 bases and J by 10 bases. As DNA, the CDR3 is TGTGCCAGTAGGCCTAGCGGGAGGATGGTCCGAGAGCAGTTCTTC. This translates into CASRPSGRMVREQFF. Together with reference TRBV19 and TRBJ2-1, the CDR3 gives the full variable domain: DGGITQSPKYLFRKEGQNVTLSCEQNLNHDAMYWYRQDPGQGLRLIYYSQIVNDFQKGDIAEGYSVSREKKESFPLTVTSAQKNPTAFYLCASRPSGRMVREQFFGPGTRLTVL.